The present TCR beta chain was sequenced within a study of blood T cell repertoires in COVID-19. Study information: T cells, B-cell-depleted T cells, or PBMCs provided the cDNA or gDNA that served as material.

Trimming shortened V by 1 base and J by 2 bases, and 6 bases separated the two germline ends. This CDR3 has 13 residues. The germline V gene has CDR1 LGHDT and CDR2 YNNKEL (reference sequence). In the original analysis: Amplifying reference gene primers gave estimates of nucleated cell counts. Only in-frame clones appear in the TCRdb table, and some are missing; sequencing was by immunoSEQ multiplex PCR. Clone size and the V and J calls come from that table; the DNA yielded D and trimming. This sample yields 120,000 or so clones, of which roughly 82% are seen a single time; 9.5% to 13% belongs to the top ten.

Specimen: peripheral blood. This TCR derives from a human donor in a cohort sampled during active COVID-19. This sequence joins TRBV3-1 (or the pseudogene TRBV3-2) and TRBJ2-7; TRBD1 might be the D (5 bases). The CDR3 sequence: CASSQGQPYEQYF. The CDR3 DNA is TGTGCCAGCAGCCAAGGACAGCCCTACGAGCAGTACTTC.